A selection of T cell receptor beta chains follows, all from one sample in a study of OX40 agonist ivuxolimab in advanced cancers. TCRdb keeps only in-frame clones here, not all; method: immunoSEQ multiplex PCR. The data show roughly 89,000 clones, about 86% seen once. The sequencing here drew on CD4+ or CD8+ T cells sorted from blood, taken in a trial of the OX40 agonist ivuxolimab. Receptor source: an adult with an advanced solid tumor such as melanoma, head and neck, liver or kidney cancer. CDR3s include the opening cysteine and the closing phenylalanine or tryptophan. The order of the fields is clone size, D gene, V gene, J gene, CDR3 protein, CDR3 DNA. A D gene is named only where the DNA matches it firmly. Clone size is given for some rows only: seen once, a few or many times, or a class if the clone is expanded.

>.|.|TRBV7-8|TRBJ1-2
CASFERAASNYGYTF
TGTGCCAGCTTCGAAAGGGCCGCCTCAAACTATGGCTACACCTTC
>.|TRBD1|TRBV19|TRBJ1-5
CASSPAGQHINQPQHF
TGTGCCAGTAGTCCGGCGGGACAGCACATCAATCAGCCCCAGCATTTT
>.|.|TRBV27|TRBJ2-3
CATRSGSRLSDTQYF
TGTGCCACCAGGTCCGGTTCGCGGTTATCGGATACGCAGTATTTT
>.|.|TRBV30|TRBJ2-2
CAWSLGALGGELFF
TGTGCCTGGAGTCTAGGGGCCCTGGGGGGGGAGCTGTTTTTT
>.|.|TRBV7-9|TRBJ2-7
CASNIMRGEQYF
TGTGCCAGCAACATTATGAGGGGCGAGCAGTACTTC
>.|.|TRBV5-1|TRBJ1-2
CASSHTRTDGYTF
TGCGCCAGCAGCCACACCAGGACAGATGGCTACACCTTC
>.|TRBD1|TRBV2|TRBJ1-5
CASSGTANQPQHF
TGTGCCAGCAGCGGGACAGCTAATCAGCCCCAGCATTTT
>.|TRBD2|TRBV4-2|TRBJ2-1
CASSPLAGANNEQFF
TGTGCCAGCAGTCCTCTAGCGGGAGCTAACAATGAGCAGTTCTTC
>.|.|TRBV6-1|TRBJ1-1
CASSVTRNMNTEAFF
TGTGCCAGCAGTGTCACACGGAATATGAACACTGAAGCTTTCTTT
>.|TRBD1|TRBV4-3|TRBJ2-7
CASSPRQGPWEQYF
TGCGCCAGCAGCCCTAGACAGGGGCCTTGGGAGCAGTACTTC
>.|.|TRBV5-1|TRBJ1-4
CASSFSGVTNEKLFF
TGCGCCAGCAGCTTCTCGGGGGTAACTAATGAAAAACTGTTTTTT
>.|.|TRBV18|TRBJ2-6
CASSPPNLYSGANVLTF
TGTGCCAGCTCACCACCGAATCTCTACTCTGGGGCCAACGTCCTGACTTTC
>.|TRBD2|TRBV6-4|TRBJ2-1
CASSVIGGAAYNEQFF
TGTGCCAGCAGTGTGATCGGGGGGGCCGCCTACAATGAGCAGTTCTTC
>.|.|TRBV11-1|TRBJ2-3
CASSKDTDTQYF
TGTGCCAGCAGCAAGGACACAGATACGCAGTATTTT
>once|TRBD2|TRBV4-2|TRBJ2-3
CASSQEVAGGSDTQYF
TGTGCCAGCAGCCAAGAGGTAGCGGGGGGCTCAGATACGCAGTATTTT
>.|.|TRBV20-1|TRBJ1-1
CSARNRNAAFF
TGCAGTGCTAGGAACAGAAACGCAGCTTTCTTT
>once|.|TRBV6-1|TRBJ2-3
CASSSGQGGDTQYF
TGTGCCAGCAGTTCGGGCCAAGGGGGAGATACGCAGTATTTT
>.|.|TRBV25-1|TRBJ2-1
CASSEVGGGSRDNEQFF
TGTGCCAGCAGTGAAGTGGGGGGCGGGAGTAGGGACAATGAGCAGTTCTTC
>few|.|TRBV5-5|TRBJ1-4
CASSLQGLNEKLFF
TGTGCCAGCAGCCTACAGGGATTAAATGAAAAACTGTTTTTT
>.|.|TRBV6-1|TRBJ2-7
CASSEAPGPSAYEQYF
TGTGCCAGCAGTGAAGCGCCCGGGCCTTCAGCCTACGAGCAGTACTTC
>.|TRBD1|TRBV30|TRBJ1-2
CAWRFKTGDYGYTF
TGTGCCTGGAGATTTAAAACAGGGGACTATGGCTACACCTTC
>.|.|TRBV18|TRBJ1-5
CASSLPPPGQPQHF
TGTGCCAGCTCACTCCCCCCCCCAGGCCAGCCCCAGCATTTT
>medium-sized|TRBD1|TRBV2|TRBJ2-1
CARASGGNEQFF
TGTGCCAGAGCTTCAGGGGGCAATGAGCAGTTCTTC
>.|.|TRBV18|TRBJ2-2
CASSPMTATNTGELFF
TGTGCCAGCTCTCCTATGACAGCCACGAACACCGGGGAGCTGTTTTTT
>.|.|TRBV2|TRBJ1-5
CASSERAGNQPQHF
TGTGCCAGCAGTGAACGGGCAGGGAATCAGCCCCAGCATTTT
>.|.|TRBV30|TRBJ2-7
CAWSVRSGGEQYF
TGTGCCTGGAGTGTACGCTCGGGCGGAGAGCAGTACTTC
>.|TRBD2|TRBV30|TRBJ2-1
CAWSTGGTSSNEQFF
TGTGCCTGGAGCACCGGGGGGACTAGTAGCAATGAGCAGTTCTTC
>once|.|TRBV18|TRBJ2-5
CASSPVGETQYF
TGTGCCAGCTCACCGGTCGGAGAGACCCAGTACTTC
>.|.|TRBV27|TRBJ1-5
CASSLSGDVSNQPQHF
TGTGCCAGCAGTTTATCGGGGGACGTTAGCAATCAGCCCCAGCATTTT
>once|.|TRBV6-5|TRBJ2-7
CASIAGDAIYEQYF
TGTGCCAGCATAGCCGGGGACGCGATCTACGAGCAGTACTTC
>.|.|TRBV25-1|TRBJ1-5
CASSSRQEGNQPQHF
TGTGCCAGCAGTAGCCGACAGGAGGGCAATCAGCCCCAGCATTTT
>.|.|TRBV2|TRBJ1-1
CASAWVLKNTEAFF
TGTGCCAGCGCGTGGGTGCTCAAGAACACTGAAGCTTTCTTT